The 17 T cell receptor beta chains in this list originate from one sample, sequenced in a study of blood T cells in healthy people across ages. Using a J-beta primer mix together with a sample-barcoded 5' primer, a second PCR was run for roughly 6 to 11 cycles. Each CDR3 protein is one row after TCRdb ran MiXCR on the 5' RACE reads. The sample yields some 710,000 distinct CDR3 sequences, about 45% seen once. Sequencing input: blood. All receptors come from a man at least 80 years old in good health.

V and J are TRBV20-1 and TRBJ1-1; D remains unclear. V lost 1 base to trimming and J lost 13 bases, with 16 bases between them. CDR1 and CDR2 from the germline V gene are DFQATT and SNEGSKA (reference sequence). This CDR3 has 12 amino acids. As DNA, the CDR3 is TGCAGTGCTAGAGCGCCGGGAAGATTGGGTTTCTTT. This codes for CSARAPGRLGFF.

The V call is TRBV20-1, the J call TRBJ2-1; D possibly corresponds to TRBD2 (6 bases). The V end was cut by 3 bases, the J end by 9 bases, with 12 bases between. The CDR3 is made up of 12 amino acids. The germline V gene encodes CDR1 DFQATT and CDR2 SNEGSKA (reference sequence). The CDR3 region is CSASGSEVEQFF. DNA for the CDR3: TGCAGTGCTAGCGGGAGCGAGGTTGAGCAGTTCTTC.

The chain carries TRBV7-2 and TRBJ2-2; TRBD1 matches 9 bases. Unmatched junction bases numbered 5, after V lost 6 bases and J lost 6 bases. CDR1 SGHTA and CDR2 FQGNSA come from the germline V gene. CDR3 size: 14 residues. The CDR3 is CASSSGTGPGELFF. In nucleotides, the CDR3 is TGTGCCAGCAGTTCCGGGACAGGGCCCGGGGAGCTGTTTTTT.

V gene TRBV10-3 combines with J gene TRBJ2-4, with 10 bases aligning to TRBD2. The J call may be in error: the DNA end matches TRBJ2-5 better. Per germline, CDR1 ENHRY and CDR2 SYGVKD. This CDR3 is built from 16 residues. The CDR3 spells CAISEQLAGLQETQYF. In DNA, the CDR3 is TGTGCCATCAGTGAGCAACTAGCGGGGCTCCAAGAGACCCAGTACTTC.

V usage is TRBV7-2 and J usage is TRBJ2-1; TRBD2 matches 9 bases. The J call is doubtful: the DNA matches TRBJ2-7 better. Germline V gene data show CDR1 as SGHTA and CDR2 as FQGNSA. This CDR3 contains 19 residues. CDR3 bases: TGTGCCAGCAGCTTAGTCGGCGGGAGGGCTCAGAGCTCCTACAATGAGCAGTACTTC. Protein product: CASSLVGGRAQSSYNEQYF.

The sample holds a few counts of this clonotype. V and J are TRBV11-3 and TRBJ1-2; D is possibly TRBD1 (5 bases). V lost 3 bases to trimming and J lost 8 bases, with 13 bases between them. This CDR3 is 13 amino acids long. CDR1 is SGHNT, CDR2 YENEEA, per germline. The CDR3 DNA reads as TGTGCCAGCAGCTTTTCGGAGGGGAACGGCTACACCTTC. Translating gives CASSFSEGNGYTF.

This chain links TRBV5-1 with TRBJ2-7; no clear D gene. The CDR3 sequence is 13 residues long. Trimming pared 5 bases from V and 2 bases from J, leaving 11 bases between. Germline-derived CDR1 and CDR2 are SGHRS and YFSETQ. In DNA form, the CDR3 reads TGCGCCAGCAGACAGACAAGTGCCTACGAGCAGTACTTC. This sequence encodes CASRQTSAYEQYF.

About this clonotype itself: A junction end diverges from the germline sequence, so it may reflect a read error. This chain links TRBV15 with TRBJ2-3, with D perhaps given as TRBD1 or TRBD2 (5 bases each). Per the germline V gene, CDR1 is LNHNV and CDR2 is YYDKDF (reference sequence). This CDR3 has 15 residues. Written as DNA, the CDR3 is TGTGCCACCAGCATCGGGACGATGAGCATAGATACGCAGTATTTT. This codes for CATSIGTMSIDTQYF.

The rearrangement uses TRBV10-3 and TRBJ2-2; no firm D call. The length of the CDR3 is 13 residues. V lost 11 bases to trimming and J lost 7 bases, with 17 bases between them. From germline, CDR1 is ENHRY and CDR2 SYGVKD. CDR3 in amino acids: CAVQSVENGELFF. The CDR3 coding sequence is TGTGCCGTCCAAAGCGTAGAGAACGGGGAGCTGTTTTTT.

This clonotype came up once. This sequence joins TRBV7-2 and TRBJ1-1, with 10 bases matching TRBD1. Germline-derived CDR1 and CDR2 are SGHTA and FQGNSA. The CDR3 runs 14 residues. The J segment lost 1 base and the V segment lost 6 bases, leaving 2 bases of the junction unmatched. Here the CDR3 DNA reads TGTGCCAGCAGGGGACAGGGGACGAACACTGAAGCTTTCTTT. Translating gives CASRGQGTNTEAFF. Using reference TRBV7-2 and TRBJ1-1 for the parts outside the CDR3, the full variable domain is GAGVSQSPSNKVTEKGKDVELRCDPISGHTALYWYRQSLGQGLEFLIYFQGNSAPDKSGLPSDRFSAERTGGSVSTLTIQRTQQEDSAVYLCASRGQGTNTEAFFGQGTRLTVV.

The chain joins TRBV5-1 to TRBJ2-1; 10 positions agree with TRBD2. Trimming took 4 bases from V and 2 from J; bases not matched to a gene: 6. Germline V lookup: CDR1 SGHRS, CDR2 YFSETQ. The CDR3 is made up of 16 amino acids. DNA for the CDR3: TGCGCCAGCAGCCCCGGACTAGCGGCGACCTACAATGAGCAGTTCTTC. Translation: CASSPGLAATYNEQFF.

About this clonotype itself: Since a much larger clone is just one base distant, this may be a read error. This chain connects TRBV20-1 to TRBJ2-7; D not resolved. Germline V lookup: CDR1 DFQATT, CDR2 SNEGSKA (reference sequence). The V gene lost 3 bases and the J gene lost 4 bases, with 10 bases spanning the gap. This CDR3 comprises 12 residues. CDR3 residues: CSARVSGYEQYF. In nucleotides, the CDR3 is TGCAGTGCTAGGGTATCTGGGTACGAGCAGTACTTC.

The chain employs TRBV20-1 and TRBJ2-3, with 8 nucleotides matching TRBD2. CDR3 length: 14 amino acids. Germline V CDR1 and CDR2: DFQATT, SNEGSKA (reference sequence). V lost 6 bases and J lost 0; bases outside the gene matches: 5. CDR3 residues: CSAPGGLSTDTQYF. Here the CDR3 DNA reads TGCAGTGCCCCGGGGGGGCTGAGCACAGATACGCAGTATTTT.

This chain connects TRBV4-2 to TRBJ2-3; no clear D gene. CDR1 and CDR2 from the germline V gene are LGHNA and YNFKEQ. CDR3 size: 13 residues. Trimming shortened V by 7 bases and J by 2 bases, and 10 bases separated the two germline ends. CDR3 sequence reads: CASTSSDTDTQYF. CDR3 DNA sequence: TGTGCCAGCACCTCCTCTGACACAGATACGCAGTATTTT.

The rearrangement links TRBV11-2 to TRBJ1-2, with D possibly TRBD1 on 6 matching bases. With 5 bases removed from V and 0 bases from J, the gap between germline ends came to 13 bases. Germline lookup yields CDR1 SGHAT and CDR2 FQNNGV. The CDR3 extends over 15 amino acids. CDR3 sequence: CASSRGAGTNYGYTF. The CDR3 bases are TGTGCCAGCAGCCGGGGGGCAGGGACTAACTATGGCTACACCTTC.

V is TRBV27 and J is TRBJ2-7; D gene uncertain. The CDR3 contains 14 residues. V was pared by 6 bases and J by 4 bases, with 16 bases between. In germline, CDR1 is MNHEY, CDR2 SMNVEV (reference sequence). This CDR3 reads CASSPVINKYEQYF. The CDR3 nucleotides read TGTGCCAGCAGCCCCGTAATCAATAAATACGAGCAGTACTTC.

The CDR3 region has the DNA TGTGCCAGCAGCCTAACCTATGTAAAGCGGTCCAATGAGCAGTTCTTC. It codes for CASSLTYVKRSNEQFF. The V gene is TRBV4-2, the J gene TRBJ2-1, with D perhaps matching TRBD2 (5 bases). V was trimmed by 4 bases and J by 6 bases, leaving 19 bases between them. The CDR3 sequence is 16 residues long. Germline values: CDR1 LGHNA, CDR2 YNFKEQ.